These T cell receptor beta chains were read from a single sample in a study of T cell repertoires in cytomegalovirus infection. No antigen is known for these receptors. TCRdb reprocessed the reads via MiXCR and lists one record per CDR3 protein. The data show around 300,000 distinct CDR3 sequences, about 20% seen once. The sample consisted of cultured PBMCs, taken from culture after CMV antigen stimulation. The receptors derive from a human donor in good health (CMV status not recorded). Some clones in this sample may be carry-over from other donors' samples. Each CDR3 is given with its conserved first and last residue. The order of the fields is clone size, D gene, V gene, CDR3 length, J gene, CDR3 DNA, CDR3 protein. A D gene is named only where the DNA matches it firmly. The size of a clone is reported for some rows only, either as once, few or many, or as a class for expanded clones.

.	TRBD2	TRBV7-6	20	TRBJ2-1	TGTGCCAGCGGCACCTGGCTGGGGACTAGCGGGAGCTCGACCTACAATGAGCAGTTCTTC	CASGTWLGTSGSSTYNEQFF
.	.	TRBV7-9	16	TRBJ2-1	TGTGCCAGCAGCTTACCTAGTAGCGGACCCCTCAATGAGGAGTTCTTC	CASSLPSSGPLNEEFF
once	.	TRBV12-3/TRBV12-4	15	TRBJ1-5	TGTGCCAGCAGTTTAGCCAGGGAATCGGATCAGCCCCAGCATTTT	CASSLARESDQPQHF
many	.	TRBV6-1	12	TRBJ2-1	TGTGCCAGCAGTTCCAAGTACAATGAGCAGTTCTTC	CASSSKYNEQFF
few	.	TRBV20-1	15	TRBJ2-5	TGCAGTGCTACCATCTGGGGGGACAACCAAGAGACCCAGTACTTC	CSATIWGDNQETQYF
.	TRBD1	TRBV7-9	18	TRBJ2-6	TGTGCCAGCAGACTTAGTCCAGGGGGCGCCAGTGGGGCCAACGTCCTGACTTTC	CASRLSPGGASGANVLTF
many	.	TRBV7-2	13	TRBJ2-5	TGTGCCAGCACATCTCAAGTTGCTGGGACCCAGTACTTC	CASTSQVAGTQYF
.	TRBD1	TRBV19	15	TRBJ2-5	TGTGCCAGTAGTCCCCGGGACAGACCTCAAGAGACCCAGTACTTC	CASSPRDRPQETQYF
many	.	TRBV6-2/TRBV6-3	17	TRBJ2-2	TGTGCCAGCAGTTACTCGGTTGGACTATCCAACACCGGGGAGCTGTTTTTT	CASSYSVGLSNTGELFF
many	TRBD2	TRBV7-2	14	TRBJ2-1	TGTGCCAGCAGCTCCAGGACTAGTTCCGTTGAGCAGTTCTTC	CASSSRTSSVEQFF
.	.	TRBV7-9	13	TRBJ2-1	TGTGCCAGCAGCCGACGCTCTGGTGCTGAGCAGTTCTTC	CASSRRSGAEQFF
few	.	TRBV7-7	15	TRBJ2-7	TGTGCCAGCAGCTTAGACTGGGGAGCCACCTACGAGCAGTACTTC	CASSLDWGATYEQYF
few	TRBD2	TRBV6-5	15	TRBJ2-3	TGTGCCAGCGGGCATAGCGGGGCAGGGACAGATACGCAGTATTTT	CASGHSGAGTDTQYF
.	TRBD2	TRBV2	17	TRBJ2-4	TGTGCCACACTAATGACTAGCCCCGGTGAGGCCAAAAACATTCAGTACTTC	CATLMTSPGEAKNIQYF
many	TRBD1	TRBV12-3/TRBV12-4	18	TRBJ2-6	TGTGCCAGCATCCTTCGGAAAGGGGGCGCGACTGGGGCCAACGTCCTGACTTTC	CASILRKGGATGANVLTF
many	TRBD2	TRBV12-3/TRBV12-4	14	TRBJ2-5	TGTGCCAGCAGTTTATCGGGAGGGGGGGAGACCCAGTACTTC	CASSLSGGGETQYF
once	.	TRBV7-9	16	TRBJ2-1	TGTGCCAGCAGCTCGCCCGGGGAACAGAGGTACAATGAGCAGTTCTTC	CASSSPGEQRYNEQFF
.	TRBD1	TRBV5-4	14	TRBJ1-1	TGTGCCAGCAGCTTAAAGGGGGCGCGCACTGAAGCTTTCTTT	CASSLKGARTEAFF
once	TRBD1	TRBV20-1	15	TRBJ2-5	TGCAGTGCTAACTCATGGACAGGGCGGAGAGAGACCCAGTACTTC	CSANSWTGRRETQYF
.	TRBD2	TRBV4-3	17	TRBJ2-1	TGCGCCAGCAGCCAAGATTTACTAGCGGGAGGGTACAATGAGCAGTTCTTC	CASSQDLLAGGYNEQFF
few	TRBD2	TRBV12-3/TRBV12-4	15	TRBJ2-1	TGTGCCAGCAGTTTCGGGGGGGTGGGATACAATGAGCAGTTCTTC	CASSFGGVGYNEQFF
few	TRBD2	TRBV7-2	15	TRBJ2-3	TGTGCCAGCAGCTTTAGCGGGATCCGCACAGATACGCAGTATTTT	CASSFSGIRTDTQYF
many	.	TRBV9	13	TRBJ1-2	TGTGCCAGCAACCTCGGCGCTAACTATGGCTACACCTTC	CASNLGANYGYTF
few	.	TRBV28	12	TRBJ2-3	TGTGCCAGCATTAGCCGCACAGATACGCAGTATTTT	CASISRTDTQYF
.	.	TRBV4-1	20	TRBJ1-1	TGCGCCAGCAGCCAAGATCCACACCGGGTGGCCTCTTACATGAACACTGAAGCTTTCTTT	CASSQDPHRVASYMNTEAFF
.	TRBD1	TRBV6-4	13	TRBJ2-1	TGTGCCAGCAGTTCTGACAGGGGCGATGAGCAGTTCTTC	CASSSDRGDEQFF
.	.	TRBV4-1	17	TRBJ2-2	TGCGCCAGCAGCCAACTGGGGGGACATCCGGACACCGGGGAGCTGTTTTTT	CASSQLGGHPDTGELFF
few	TRBD1	TRBV4-3	14	TRBJ1-2	TGCGCCAGCAGCCAAGCCCGACAGGGCTATGGCTACACCTTC	CASSQARQGYGYTF
.	TRBD1	TRBV7-2	15	TRBJ1-2	TGTGCCAGCAGCCCGCGACCGGGACAGGGCTCCGGCTACACCTTC	CASSPRPGQGSGYTF
.	TRBD1	TRBV4-3	15	TRBJ1-5	TGCGCCAGCAGCCTTGGGACAGCCAACAATCAGCCCCAGCATTTT	CASSLGTANNQPQHF
many	.	TRBV12-3/TRBV12-4	14	TRBJ2-3	TGTGCCAGCAGTTTGGGGACGGGGGTCGATACGCAGTATTTT	CASSLGTGVDTQYF
many	TRBD2	TRBV7-8	16	TRBJ2-3	TGTGCCAGCAGCTTATCGGAGGAGCGGGAGAGAGATACGCAGTATTTT	CASSLSEERERDTQYF
.	.	TRBV6-2/TRBV6-3	17	TRBJ2-7	TGTGCCAGCAGTTACAGGCCTCTGGGCGCGGACACGTACGAGCAGTACTTC	CASSYRPLGADTYEQYF
.	.	TRBV28	13	TRBJ2-3	TGTGCCAGCTTTGGACTCAGCACAGATACGCAGTATTTT	CASFGLSTDTQYF
many	.	TRBV6-1	11	TRBJ1-2	TGTGCCAGCAGTGAAGCGTATGGCTACACCTTC	CASSEAYGYTF
few	.	TRBV7-8	17	TRBJ2-1	TGTGCCAGCAGCTTAGATGGGGGGGGGGCACAGGACAATGAGCAGTTCTTC	CASSLDGGGAQDNEQFF
.	TRBD2	TRBV29-1	16	TRBJ2-3	TGCAGCGTTGAAGGGCGGGAGGGTCTTCCGGTGGATACGCAGTATTTT	CSVEGREGLPVDTQYF
.	TRBD2	TRBV27	14	TRBJ2-3	TGTGCCAGCAGTGGGACTAGCGGGATAGATACGCAGTATTTT	CASSGTSGIDTQYF
few	.	TRBV2	14	TRBJ1-1	TGTGCCAGCAGTGTTCGGGGTGCGAACACTGAAGCTTTCTTT	CASSVRGANTEAFF